This T cell receptor (beta chain) was observed in a study of T cell responses to AZD1222 COVID-19 vaccine. V gave up 2 bases and J gave up 13 bases; unmatched junction bases: 6. The CDR3 covers 15 residues. Germline assignment: CDR1 MNHEY and CDR2 SVGAGI. The data were produced by immunoSEQ multiplex PCR, yet TCRdb's version contains in-frame clones alone and is incomplete. The sample lists around 110,000 clones, 90% occurring once. The receptor's source is an adult who received the AZD1222 COVID-19 vaccine. V is TRBV6-5 and J is TRBJ2-1, with 15 bases aligning to TRBD2. The sequences come from peripheral blood, collected 28 days after the second AZD1222 dose. CDR3 sequence reads: CASSYPGTSGGYQFF. In DNA, the CDR3 is TGTGCCAGCAGTTACCCAGGGACTAGCGGGGGGTATCAGTTCTTC.